Sequencing of this TCR beta chain was carried out in a study of T cell responses to AZD1222 COVID-19 vaccine. Trimming cost V 8 bases and J 3 bases; bases outside gene matches: 8. Germline assignment: CDR1 LNHNV and CDR2 YYDKDF (reference sequence). The CDR3 extends over 15 amino acids. Study-level points and caveats: Donor demographics were predominantly white British with a female majority; clonal diversity may be underestimated. An increase in Spike-specific TCR breadth and depth was observed after two AZD1222 doses. The CD4 TCRs associated with vaccination extended across spike and predominated at 160-218 and 743-854.

Remarks on this clone: The antigen is undetermined.

Clones were sequenced by immunoSEQ multiplex PCR, and TCRdb holds only the in-frame ones, with some missing. The sample has about 130,000 clones, about nine tenths seen once; the top ten hold roughly 6.5%. Here the sequenced sample was peripheral blood, taken on day 0 of AZD1222 vaccination. V usage is TRBV15 and J usage is TRBJ2-5; 11 nucleotides match TRBD2. This TCR derives from an adult in good health. The CDR3: CATRHLAGGKETQYF. The CDR3 DNA sequence: TGTGCCACCCGACACCTAGCGGGGGGTAAAGAGACCCAGTACTTC.